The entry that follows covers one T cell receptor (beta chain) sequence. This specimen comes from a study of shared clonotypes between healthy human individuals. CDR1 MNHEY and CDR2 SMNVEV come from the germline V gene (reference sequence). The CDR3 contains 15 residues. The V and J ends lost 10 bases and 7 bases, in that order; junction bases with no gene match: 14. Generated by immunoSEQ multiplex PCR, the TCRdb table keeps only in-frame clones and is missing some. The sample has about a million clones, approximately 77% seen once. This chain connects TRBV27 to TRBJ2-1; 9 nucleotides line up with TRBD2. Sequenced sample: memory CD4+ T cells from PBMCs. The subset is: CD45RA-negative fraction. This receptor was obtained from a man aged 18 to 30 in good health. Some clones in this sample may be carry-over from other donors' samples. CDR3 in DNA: TGTGCCACCCTGGGGGCGGGAGGGCCTTGGAATGAGCAGTTCTTC. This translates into CATLGAGGPWNEQFF.